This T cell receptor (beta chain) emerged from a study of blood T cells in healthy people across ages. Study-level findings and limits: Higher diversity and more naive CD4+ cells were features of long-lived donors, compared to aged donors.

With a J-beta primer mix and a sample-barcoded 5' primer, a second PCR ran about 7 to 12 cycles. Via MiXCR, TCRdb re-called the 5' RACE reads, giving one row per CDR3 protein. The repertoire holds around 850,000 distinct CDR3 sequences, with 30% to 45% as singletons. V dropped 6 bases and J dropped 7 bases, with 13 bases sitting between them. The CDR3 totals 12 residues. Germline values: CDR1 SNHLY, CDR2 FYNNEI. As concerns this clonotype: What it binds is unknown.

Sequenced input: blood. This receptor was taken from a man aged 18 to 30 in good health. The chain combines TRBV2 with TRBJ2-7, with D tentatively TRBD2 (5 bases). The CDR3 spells CASREDFNEQYF. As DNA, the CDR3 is TGTGCCAGCAGGGAGGATTTCAATGAGCAGTACTTC.